The entry that follows covers one T cell receptor beta chain sequence. The antigen is undetermined. Trimming shortened V by 6 bases and J by 3 bases, and 21 bases separated the two germline ends. Germline CDR1 and CDR2: SQVTM and ANQGSEA. This CDR3 has 16 amino acids. Generated by immunoSEQ multiplex PCR, the TCRdb table keeps only in-frame clones and is missing some. The sample includes 200,000 to 250,000 clones, 90% to 95% of them seen just once. This sample was taken from a study of T cell responses to AZD1222 COVID-19 vaccine. Regarding the study as a whole: Donors were chiefly white British, with a greater number of females, and clonal diversity was perhaps underestimated. Repertoire samples came only from after the peak T cell response. Vaccine-related CD4 TCRs covered spike, predominating at 160-218 and 743-854.

Sequencing used peripheral blood, obtained 28 days after the second dose of the MenACWY control vaccine. The TCR originated in an adult who received the MenACWY meningococcal vaccine as a control. J is TRBJ2-1 and V is TRBV29-1; D is ambiguous. CDR3 protein: CSVHGSGVSVYNEQFF. CDR3 DNA: TGCAGCGTCCACGGCAGTGGTGTTTCGGTCTACAATGAGCAGTTCTTC.